One sample yielded the 14 T cell receptor beta chains listed below, sequenced in a study of OX40 agonist ivuxolimab in advanced cancers. Receptors were amplified or captured by the immunoSEQ multiplex PCR assay. Entries here come from immuneACCESS through TCRdb and include only in-frame sequences with V and J called. Some clones fail to appear in such tables; in the studies checked, an unresolved V gene covers under half of the shortfall, and the cause of the remainder is unknown. The sample table records 67,000 or so clones; approximately 86% of these occur just once. The leading ten clones occupy 0.85% to 1.4% of the sample. The sample consisted of CD4+ or CD8+ T cells sorted from blood, taken in a trial of the OX40 agonist ivuxolimab. Every receptor here comes from an adult with an advanced solid tumor such as melanoma, head and neck, liver or kidney cancer.

The chain recombines TRBV28 with TRBJ2-3, with 7 positions matching TRBD2. Germline V CDR1 and CDR2: MDHEN, SYDVKM. V was pared by 4 bases and J by 2 bases, with 6 bases of the junction left unmatched. The CDR3 covers 15 residues. The CDR3 loop is CASSSASGVTDTQYF. CDR3 DNA: TGTGCCAGCAGTTCCGCTAGCGGAGTCACAGATACGCAGTATTTT.

The rearrangement joins TRBV4-3 to TRBJ2-3; 11 bases fit TRBD1. Germline V gene data show CDR1 as LGHNA and CDR2 as YSLEER. This CDR3 spans 16 amino acids. Trimming cost V 4 bases and J 4 bases; bases outside gene matches: 7. The CDR3 nucleotides read TGCGCCAGCAGCCCAGGCGGGGGACAGGGGGCAGATACGCAGTATTTT. It encodes CASSPGGGQGADTQYF.

V gene TRBV7-2 combines with J gene TRBJ1-2; D gene ambiguous. V gave up 5 bases and J gave up 0 bases, with 7 bases separating them. This CDR3 spans 13 amino acids. CDR1 SGHTA and CDR2 FQGNSA come from the germline V gene. For the CDR3, the DNA is TGTGCCAGCAGCCAACACCCTAACTATGGCTACACCTTC. It yields the protein CASSQHPNYGYTF.

J is TRBJ2-7 and V is TRBV7-2, with a possible D match to TRBD2 (5 bases). Trimming took off 1 base at V and 2 bases at J, with 9 bases between the two ends. CDR1 and CDR2 (germline): SGHTA, FQGNSA. The CDR3 extends over 14 amino acids. The CDR3 loop reads CASSLGAGAYEQYF. In nucleotides, the CDR3 is TGTGCCAGCAGCTTAGGTGCGGGTGCCTACGAGCAGTACTTC.

The V call is TRBV5-1, the J call TRBJ2-7; 7 bases are shared with TRBD2. CDR1 is SGHRS, CDR2 YFSETQ, per germline. The CDR3 runs 14 residues. The V segment lost 3 bases and the J segment 6 bases; nucleotides outside the gene matches: 9. CDR3 coding DNA: TGCGCCAGCAGCTACGGGACTCCGGGGGGCGAGCAGTACTTC. Translated, it gives CASSYGTPGGEQYF.

This rearrangement joins TRBV2 to TRBJ2-7, with 7 bases matching TRBD1. Germline V gives CDR1 SNHLY, CDR2 FYNNEI. The junction had 4 bases not matched to a gene; V was cut back by 7 bases and J by 1 base. CDR3 length: 13 residues. The CDR3 DNA sequence: TGTGCCAGCACTAGACAGGGTTCCTACGAGCAGTACTTC. It is translated as CASTRQGSYEQYF. The whole variable domain, filled in from reference TRBV2 and TRBJ2-7, reads EPEVTQTPSHQVTQMGQEVILRCVPISNHLYFYWYRQILGQKVEFLVSFYNNEISEKSEIFDDQFSVERPDGSNFTLKIRSTKLEDSAMYFCASTRQGSYEQYFGPGTRLTVT.

The V call is TRBV9, the J call TRBJ2-1; either TRBD1 or TRBD2 may fit D (5 bases each). CDR3 length: 15 residues. Germline V CDR1 and CDR2: SGDLS, YYNGEE. V shed 0 bases and J shed 3 bases, with 10 bases lying between them. The CDR3 DNA is TGTGCCAGCAGCGTAGCTGGGGGTCTCTACAATGAGCAGTTCTTC. Its translation: CASSVAGGLYNEQFF.

The chain combines TRBV27 with TRBJ2-7; the match to TRBD1 covers 7 bases. Germline trimming cut 0 bases from V and 6 bases from J; bases unmatched to any gene: 5. Per the germline V gene, CDR1 is MNHEY and CDR2 is SMNVEV (reference sequence). The CDR3 is made up of 14 amino acids. The CDR3 reads CASSLSDRVGEQYF. CDR3 nucleotides: TGTGCCAGCAGTTTATCTGACAGGGTAGGCGAGCAGTACTTC.

The chain carries TRBV11-2 and TRBJ2-3; D is undetermined. From germline, CDR1 is SGHAT and CDR2 FQNNGV. CDR3 size: 14 residues. Trimming left V 0 bases short and J 2 bases short, with 6 bases between. The CDR3 region has the DNA TGTGCCAGCAGCTTAGAGGCAACCACAGATACGCAGTATTTT. Residues: CASSLEATTDTQYF.

The chain couples TRBV7-2 to TRBJ2-1, with a possible D match to TRBD2 (5 bases). Germline V gene lookup returns CDR1 SGHTA and CDR2 FQGNSA. This CDR3 comprises 15 residues. The ends were cut back, 7 bases at V and 7 bases at J, with 20 bases in the middle. In nucleotides, the CDR3 is TGTGCCAGCACCAATAGCGACCGAGGTTGGAATGAGCAGTTCTTC. Residues: CASTNSDRGWNEQFF.

The chain uses TRBV7-8 and TRBJ1-5; D gene unclear. The CDR3 extends over 13 amino acids. From germline, CDR1 is SGHVS and CDR2 FQNEAQ. V lost 5 bases to trimming and J lost 4 bases, with 9 bases between them. CDR3 bases: TGTGCCAGCAGCCTACCACAAAATCAGCCCCAGCATTTT. Protein: CASSLPQNQPQHF.

The chain uses TRBV6-1 and TRBJ2-1; no clear D. The V end was cut by 3 bases, the J end by 9 bases, with 3 bases between. This CDR3 is built from 10 residues. CDR1 and CDR2 from the germline V gene are MNHNS and SASEGT. CDR3 coding DNA: TGTGCCAGCAGTGAGAGTGAGCAGTTCTTC. It codes for CASSESEQFF.

The CDR3 loop reads CASSILPSSYNEQFF. DNA for the CDR3: TGCGCCAGCTCAATACTTCCGAGCTCCTACAATGAGCAGTTCTTC. The chain is built from TRBV5-1 and TRBJ2-1; D gene unclear. There are 15 residues in the CDR3. CDR1 is SGHRS and CDR2 is YFSETQ in the germline V gene. V lost 7 bases, J lost 0 bases, and 14 bases lay in between.

The chain recombines TRBV7-3 with TRBJ2-2; the D is unclear. The CDR3 extends over 15 amino acids. Trimming took 1 base from V and 0 from J, leaving 6 bases between them. From germline, CDR1 is SGHTA and CDR2 FQGTGA. The CDR3 DNA reads as TGTGCCAGCAGCTTAATGGCGGCGAACACCGGGGAGCTGTTTTTT. It encodes CASSLMAANTGELFF.